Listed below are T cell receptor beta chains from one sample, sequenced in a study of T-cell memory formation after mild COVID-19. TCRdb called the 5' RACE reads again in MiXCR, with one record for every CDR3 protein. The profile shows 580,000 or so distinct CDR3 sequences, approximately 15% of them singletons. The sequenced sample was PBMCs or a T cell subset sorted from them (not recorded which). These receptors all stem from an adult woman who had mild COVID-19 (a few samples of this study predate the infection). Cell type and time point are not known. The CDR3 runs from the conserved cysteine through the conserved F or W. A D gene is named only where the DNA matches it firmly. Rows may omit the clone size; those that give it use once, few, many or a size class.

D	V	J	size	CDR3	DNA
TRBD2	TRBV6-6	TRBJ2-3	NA	CASSHGRLAGDPSTDTQYF	TGTGCCAGCAGCCATGGGAGGCTAGCGGGCGATCCTAGCACAGATACGCAGTATTTT
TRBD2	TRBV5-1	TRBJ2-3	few	CASSLGGGGGRTDTQYF	TGCGCCAGCAGCTTGGGCGGGGGGGGCGGACGGACAGATACGCAGTATTTT
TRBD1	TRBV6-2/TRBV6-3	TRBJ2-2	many	CASSYSTQGAGELFF	TGTGCCAGCAGTTACTCGACACAGGGGGCCGGGGAGCTGTTTTTT
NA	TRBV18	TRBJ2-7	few	CASSPMDASYEQYF	TGTGCCAGCTCACCAATGGACGCCTCCTACGAGCAGTACTTC
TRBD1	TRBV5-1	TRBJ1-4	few	CASSTGGLNEKLFF	TGCGCCAGCAGCACAGGGGGCCTTAATGAAAAACTGTTTTTT
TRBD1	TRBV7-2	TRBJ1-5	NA	CASSQQGSPNQPQHF	TGTGCCAGCAGCCAACAGGGGTCCCCCAATCAGCCCCAGCATTTT
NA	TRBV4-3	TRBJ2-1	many	CASSQGNSGGNEQFF	TGCGCCAGCAGCCAAGGAAACTCTGGGGGGAATGAGCAGTTCTTC
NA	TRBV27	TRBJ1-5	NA	CASSSTGTQPQHF	TGTGCCAGCAGTTCTACAGGGACCCAGCCCCAGCATTTT
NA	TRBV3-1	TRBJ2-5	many	CASSQGGETQYF	TGTGCCAGCAGCCAAGGGGGAGAGACCCAGTACTTC
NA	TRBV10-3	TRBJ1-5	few	CAISELGDSNQPQHF	TGTGCCATCAGTGAATTGGGTGACAGCAATCAGCCCCAGCATTTT
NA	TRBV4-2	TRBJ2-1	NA	CASSQGEGDPYNEQFF	TGTGCCAGCAGCCAAGGCGAGGGGGACCCCTACAATGAGCAGTTCTTC
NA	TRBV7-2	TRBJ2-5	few	CASSLDGGSTQYF	TGTGCCAGCAGCTTAGATGGTGGGAGCACCCAGTACTTC
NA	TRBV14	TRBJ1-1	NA	CASSQETRGINTEAFF	TGTGCCAGCAGCCAAGAAACGAGGGGGATCAACACTGAAGCTTTCTTT
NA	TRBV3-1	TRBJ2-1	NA	CASSQVFADEQFF	TGTGCCAGCAGCCAAGTTTTCGCGGATGAGCAGTTCTTC
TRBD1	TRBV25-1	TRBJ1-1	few	CASSEPGQGATNTEAFF	TGTGCCAGCAGTGAACCCGGACAGGGGGCCACGAACACTGAAGCTTTCTTT
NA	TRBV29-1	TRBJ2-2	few	CSVPWGGDTGELFF	TGCAGCGTTCCCTGGGGCGGGGACACCGGGGAGCTGTTTTTT
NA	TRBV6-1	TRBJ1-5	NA	CASSGGWDGSNQPQHF	TGTGCCAGCAGTGGAGGCTGGGACGGAAGCAATCAGCCCCAGCATTTT
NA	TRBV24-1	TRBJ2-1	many	CATMGTNYNEQFF	TGTGCCACCATGGGGACAAATTACAATGAGCAGTTCTTC
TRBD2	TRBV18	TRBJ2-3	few	CAASELAGRTDTQYF	TGTGCCGCCTCCGAGCTAGCGGGCCGCACAGATACGCAGTATTTT
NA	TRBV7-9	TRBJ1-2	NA	CASHTTGGLGDGYTF	TGTGCCAGCCACACGACCGGGGGTCTCGGTGATGGCTACACCTTC
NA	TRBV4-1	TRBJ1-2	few	CASSQDMGTYGYTF	TGCGCCAGCAGCCAAGATATGGGGACCTATGGCTACACCTTC
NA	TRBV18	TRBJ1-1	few	CASSRGLDTEAFF	TGTGCCAGCTCACGGGGCCTTGACACTGAAGCTTTCTTT
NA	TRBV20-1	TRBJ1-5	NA	CSSVLGQSNQPQHF	TGCAGTTCAGTACTTGGACAGAGCAATCAGCCCCAGCATTTT
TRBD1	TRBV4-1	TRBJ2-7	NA	CASSREGGFSYEQYF	TGCGCCAGCAGCCGTGAAGGGGGCTTTTCCTACGAGCAGTACTTC
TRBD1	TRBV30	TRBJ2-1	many	CACPGTGGNEQFF	TGTGCCTGCCCCGGGACAGGGGGCAATGAGCAGTTCTTC
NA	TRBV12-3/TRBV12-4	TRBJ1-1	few	CASSVPGFPEAFF	TGTGCCAGCAGTGTTCCGGGGTTCCCTGAAGCTTTCTTT
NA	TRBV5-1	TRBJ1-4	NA	CASSLASGLEEKLFF	TGCGCCAGCAGCTTGGCGTCGGGATTGGAGGAAAAACTGTTTTTT
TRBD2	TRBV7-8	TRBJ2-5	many	CASSSGTSKTQYF	TGTGCCAGCAGTAGCGGGACTAGCAAGACCCAGTACTTC
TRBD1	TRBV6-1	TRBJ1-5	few	CASRKDRGGISNQPQHF	TGTGCCAGCAGAAAGGACAGGGGAGGGATTAGCAATCAGCCCCAGCATTTT
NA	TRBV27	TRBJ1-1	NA	CASSLRWGTEAFF	TGTGCCAGCAGTTTACGATGGGGAACTGAAGCTTTCTTT
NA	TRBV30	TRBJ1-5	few	CAWREDGNQPQHF	TGTGCCTGGAGGGAAGATGGCAATCAGCCCCAGCATTTT
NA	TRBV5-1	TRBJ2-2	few	CASSLGPGRNTGELFF	TGCGCCAGCAGCTTAGGCCCCGGACGAAACACCGGGGAGCTGTTTTTT
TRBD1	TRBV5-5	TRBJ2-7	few	CASSRTGTTYEQYF	TGTGCCAGCAGCCGGACAGGGACCACCTACGAGCAGTACTTC
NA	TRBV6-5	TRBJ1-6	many	CASRFRGISPLHF	TGTGCCAGCAGGTTTAGAGGGATTTCACCCCTCCACTTT
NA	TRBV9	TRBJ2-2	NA	CASSVTPRNTGELFF	TGTGCCAGCAGCGTAACTCCGAGGAACACCGGGGAGCTGTTTTTT
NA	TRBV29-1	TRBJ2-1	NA	CSVAREYNEQFF	TGCAGCGTTGCCAGGGAGTACAATGAGCAGTTCTTC
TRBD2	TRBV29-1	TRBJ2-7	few	CSVSGSGGYEQYF	TGCAGCGTTTCCGGTAGCGGGGGATACGAGCAGTACTTC
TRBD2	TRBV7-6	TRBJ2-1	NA	CASSLGAGGIYNEQFF	TGTGCCAGCAGCTTAGGAGCGGGAGGGATCTACAATGAGCAGTTCTTC
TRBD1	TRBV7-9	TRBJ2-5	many	CASSLGDRGHRETQYF	TGTGCCAGCAGCTTGGGTGACAGGGGCCATCGAGAGACCCAGTACTTC
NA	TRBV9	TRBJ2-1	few	CASSVRDFTYNEQFF	TGTGCCAGCAGCGTCCGGGACTTTACCTACAATGAGCAGTTCTTC
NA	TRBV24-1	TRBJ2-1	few	CATSVVPGGRGEQFF	TGTGCCACCAGTGTGGTCCCCGGGGGTAGGGGTGAGCAGTTCTTC
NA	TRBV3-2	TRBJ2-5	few	CASSQEVVRETQYF	TGTGCCAGCAGCCAAGAAGTCGTGCGAGAGACCCAGTACTTC
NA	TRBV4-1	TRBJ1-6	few	CASSQDQGLDSPLHF	TGCGCCAGCAGCCAAGATCAGGGGCTGGATTCACCCCTCCACTTT
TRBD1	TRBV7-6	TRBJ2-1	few	CASSEPGGDEQDEQFF	TGTGCCAGCAGCGAGCCAGGGGGCGATGAGCAAGATGAGCAGTTCTTC
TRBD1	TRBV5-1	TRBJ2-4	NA	CASSGGQGENIQYF	TGCGCCAGCAGCGGGGGACAGGGGGAAAACATTCAGTACTTC
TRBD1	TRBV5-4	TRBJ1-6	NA	CASSLTGGEGNSPLHF	TGTGCCAGCAGCTTGACAGGGGGAGAGGGTAATTCACCCCTCCACTTT
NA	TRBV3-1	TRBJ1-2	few	CASSGRGDGYTF	TGTGCCAGCAGCGGGCGAGGCGACGGCTACACCTTC
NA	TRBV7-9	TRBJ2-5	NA	CASSLDIRETQYF	TGTGCCAGCAGCTTGGACATTCGGGAGACCCAGTACTTC
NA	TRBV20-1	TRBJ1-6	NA	CSARAGGHYNSPLHF	TGCAGTGCCCGAGCGGGGGGACACTATAATTCACCCCTCCACTTT
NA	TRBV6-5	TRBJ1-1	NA	CASSSFNTEAFF	TGTGCCAGCAGTTCCTTCAACACTGAAGCTTTCTTT
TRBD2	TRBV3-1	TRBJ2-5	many	CASSRSPQTSRYYQETQYF	TGTGCCAGCAGCCGCAGTCCTCAGACTAGCCGATATTACCAAGAGACCCAGTACTTC
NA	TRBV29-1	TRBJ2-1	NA	CSVEGGQPGAYNEQFF	TGCAGCGTTGAAGGGGGCCAGCCCGGGGCCTACAATGAGCAGTTCTTC
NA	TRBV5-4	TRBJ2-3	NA	CASSLIGSTYTDTQYF	TGTGCCAGCAGCTTGATCGGCTCCACGTACACAGATACGCAGTATTTT
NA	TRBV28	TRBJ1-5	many	CASSDRNQPQHF	TGTGCCAGCAGTGACCGTAATCAGCCCCAGCATTTT
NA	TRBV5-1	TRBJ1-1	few	CASSLVGGTGEAFF	TGCGCCAGCAGCTTGGTCGGGGGGACGGGTGAAGCTTTCTTT
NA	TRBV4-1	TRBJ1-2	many	CASSQDRGTGRRSGYTF	TGCGCCAGCAGCCAAGATAGGGGTACAGGGCGTCGGTCCGGCTACACCTTC
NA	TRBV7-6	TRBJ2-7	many	CASSLDQGPYEQYF	TGTGCCAGCAGCTTAGACCAGGGACCGTACGAGCAGTACTTC
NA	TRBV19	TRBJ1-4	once	CASTSSWGVGEKLFF	TGTGCCAGCACGTCCTCGTGGGGGGTCGGTGAAAAACTGTTTTTT
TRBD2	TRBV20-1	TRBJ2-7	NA	CSARDRSGATYEQYF	TGCAGTGCTAGAGATCGAAGCGGGGCCACCTACGAGCAGTACTTC
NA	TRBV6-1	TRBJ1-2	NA	CARSESGRGLMGYTF	TGTGCCAGAAGTGAAAGTGGCAGGGGACTTATGGGCTACACCTTC